These 14 T cell receptor beta chains were all obtained from the same sample, sequenced in a study of Graves' ophthalmopathy and Graves' hyperthyroidism. Transcripts of RNA were the source for amplifying TCR beta CDR3 regions. RT-PCR in the first round used HTBI primers; a second-round multiplex PCR followed. TCRdb reprocessed the multiplex PCR reads via MiXCR and lists one record per CDR3 protein. The sample yields about 740,000 distinct CDR3 sequences, roughly 40% seen once. Sequencing was carried out using peripheral blood. All receptors come from an adult man with Graves' ophthalmopathy.

Turning to this clonotype: A junction end diverges from the germline sequence, so it may reflect a read error. The chain couples TRBV11-2 to TRBJ1-2; 10 positions match TRBD1. Germline-derived CDR1 and CDR2 are SGHAT and FQNNGV. The CDR3 has 15 residues. Here the CDR3 reads CASSLGGQGNYGCTF. CDR3 DNA: TGTGCCAGCAGCTTAGGGGGACAGGGGAACTATGGCTGCACCTTC.

The chain couples TRBV25-1 to TRBJ2-7, with 9 nucleotides matching TRBD1. CDR1 and CDR2 (germline): MGHDK, SYGVNS. V lost 8 bases to trimming and J lost 1 base; unmatched junction nucleotides: 9. The CDR3 is 15 residues long. CDR3 bases: TGTGCCAGCGTTACTACCGGGACAGGGTCCTACGAGCAGTACTTC. Amino acids: CASVTTGTGSYEQYF.

This clonotype was observed at least ten times. The V and J genes are TRBV2 and TRBJ1-5; 11 nucleotides agree with TRBD1. The CDR3 is 14 residues long. Germline V gene sequence: CDR1 SNHLY, CDR2 FYNNEI. J lost 5 bases, V lost 5 bases, and 2 bases had no gene match. The CDR3 protein is CASSRTGGYQPQHF. CDR3 DNA: TGTGCCAGCAGTCGGACAGGGGGCTATCAGCCCCAGCATTTT.

This clonotype has a count of ten or more. This rearrangement joins TRBV15 to TRBJ1-1, with a possible D match to TRBD1 (5 bases). Germline CDR1 reads LNHNV; CDR2 reads YYDKDF (reference sequence). The CDR3 spans 15 residues. The V and J ends lost 0 bases and 1 base respectively, with 9 bases between them. CDR3 DNA: TGTGCCACCAGCAGAGATCGGGGACCGAACACTGAAGCTTTCTTT. Translating gives CATSRDRGPNTEAFF.

The chain uses TRBV14 and TRBJ1-3, with TRBD1 as a possible D gene (5 bases). There are 16 residues in the CDR3. V lost 3 bases, J lost 4 bases, and 16 bases lay in between. The germline CDR1 and CDR2 sequences are SGHDN and FVKESK. The CDR3 spells CASSQDTGLSGNTIYF. The CDR3 coding sequence is TGTGCCAGCAGCCAGGACACCGGACTATCAGGAAACACCATATATTTT.

The rearrangement uses TRBV29-1 and TRBJ2-1; TRBD2 aligns across 7 bases. Germline values: CDR1 SQVTM, CDR2 ANQGSEA. Unmatched junction bases numbered 7, after V lost 6 bases and J lost 8 bases. The CDR3 extends over 12 amino acids. In DNA form, the CDR3 reads TGCAGCGTATGGGGGGGACTGGATGAGCAGTTCTTC. This translates into CSVWGGLDEQFF.

The chain joins TRBV5-5 to TRBJ2-7, with D perhaps matching TRBD2 (6 bases). With 0 bases removed from V and 1 base from J, the gap between germline ends came to 14 bases. Germline V lookup: CDR1 SGHKS, CDR2 YYEKEE (reference sequence). This CDR3 has 16 residues. CDR3 DNA sequence: TGTGCCAGCAGCTTGGGATACGGGACTGAATCCTACGAGCAGTACTTC. Translated: CASSLGYGTESYEQYF.

This clonotype was counted between two and nine times. V and J are TRBV9 and TRBJ2-2, with TRBD2 matching over 10 bases. This CDR3 spans 17 amino acids. The J segment lost 5 bases and the V segment lost 0 bases, leaving 7 bases of the junction unmatched. CDR1 and CDR2 (germline): SGDLS, YYNGEE. The CDR3 DNA is TGTGCCAGCAGCGTAGGGGCTAGCGGGAGTCGTACCGGGGAGCTGTTTTTT. The encoded protein is CASSVGASGSRTGELFF.

This clonotype turned up a few times. This rearrangement joins TRBV20-1 to TRBJ1-5, with TRBD1 matching over 7 bases. The CDR3 runs 16 residues. Germline values: CDR1 DFQATT, CDR2 SNEGSKA (reference sequence). V lost 6 bases to trimming and J lost 4 bases; unmatched junction nucleotides: 15. The CDR3 reads CSATRPGTALNQPQHF. Here the CDR3 DNA reads TGCAGTGCCACTCGTCCCGGGACAGCTCTTAATCAGCCCCAGCATTTT.

The rearrangement links TRBV29-1 to TRBJ1-1; no definite D call. V was shortened by 8 bases and J by 0 bases, with 7 bases between the two germline ends. Germline V gene data show CDR1 as SQVTM and CDR2 as ANQGSEA. This CDR3 comprises 11 residues. CDR3 DNA sequence: TGCAGCCAGACCATGAACACTGAAGCTTTCTTT. This translates into CSQTMNTEAFF.

The sample holds many counts of this clonotype. This rearrangement joins TRBV9 to TRBJ2-7; D ambiguous. V was shortened by 0 bases and J by 5 bases, with 9 bases between the two germline ends. The CDR3 extends over 13 amino acids. CDR1 is SGDLS and CDR2 is YYNGEE in the germline V gene. The DNA for the CDR3 is TGTGCCAGCAGCGTAGGAGGCGGTCACGAGCAGTACTTC. Residues: CASSVGGGHEQYF.

V gene TRBV7-9 combines with J gene TRBJ2-7; D is uncertain. The CDR3 consists of 12 residues. Germline lookup yields CDR1 SEHNR and CDR2 FQNEAQ (reference sequence). Trimming pared 1 base from V and 5 bases from J, leaving 6 bases between. For the CDR3, the DNA is TGTGCCAGCAGCTTAGGGGCGAACGAGCAGTACTTC. This encodes CASSLGANEQYF. The complete variable domain, with remaining parts taken from reference TRBV7-9 and TRBJ2-7, reads DTGVSQNPRHKITKRGQNVTFRCDPISEHNRLYWYRQTLGQGPEFLTYFQNEAQLEKSRLLSDRFSAERPKGSFSTLEIQRTEQGDSAMYLCASSLGANEQYFGPGTRLTVT.

This clonotype has ten or more counts. The chain employs TRBV7-3 and TRBJ1-1, with D unresolved. V dropped 3 bases and J dropped 2 bases, with 7 bases sitting between them. Germline V CDR1 and CDR2: SGHTA, FQGTGA. The CDR3 runs 13 residues. Written as DNA, the CDR3 is TGTGCCAGCAGCTTCCAGTCAAACACTGAAGCTTTCTTT. It codes for CASSFQSNTEAFF.

This clonotype was found many times. The rearrangement links TRBV20-1 to TRBJ2-7; D is unclear. Germline CDR1 reads DFQATT; CDR2 reads SNEGSKA (reference sequence). The V and J ends lost 3 bases and 6 bases respectively, with 9 bases between them. The CDR3 loop spans 11 amino acids. The CDR3 DNA reads TGCAGTGCTAGTTCGGCGCTCGAGCAGTACTTC. It translates to CSASSALEQYF.